The 21 T cell receptor beta chains reported below all come from one sample, sequenced in a study of blood T cell repertoires in COVID-19. TCRdb keeps only in-frame clones here, not all; method: immunoSEQ multiplex PCR. Among 120,000 to 150,000 clones listed, about four fifths were seen once. The material sequenced was peripheral blood. These receptor sequences come from a human donor in a cohort sampled during active COVID-19.

The chain has TRBV4-1 and TRBJ1-1; D perhaps matches TRBD1 (5 bases). V lost 2 bases and J 10 bases, leaving 17 bases between the germline ends. This CDR3 spans 14 amino acids. Germline CDR1 is MGHRA and CDR2 is YSYEKL. The CDR3 loop reads CASSQFGQGLSAFF. DNA for the CDR3: TGCGCCAGCAGCCAATTTGGGCAGGGATTATCAGCTTTCTTT.

This chain links TRBV5-1 with TRBJ2-2, with a tentative D call TRBD1 (5 bases). The V end lost 0 bases, the J end lost 7 bases, and 16 bases lay between the germline ends. There are 16 residues in the CDR3. Germline V gene sequence: CDR1 SGHRS, CDR2 YFSETQ. For the CDR3, the DNA is TGCGCCAGCAGCTTGGCGGTTCCCCGAACAGGCGGGGAGCTGTTTTTT. It yields the protein CASSLAVPRTGGELFF. Complete variable domain (other parts from reference TRBV5-1 and TRBJ2-2): KAGVTQTPRYLIKTRGQQVTLSCSPISGHRSVSWYQQTPGQGLQFLFEYFSETQRNKGNFPGRFSGRQFSNSRSEMNVSTLELGDSALYLCASSLAVPRTGGELFFGEGSRLTVL.

V is TRBV11-2 and J is TRBJ1-1; D not resolved. CDR3 length: 13 residues. V gave up 5 bases and J gave up 1 base, with 8 bases separating them. CDR1 is SGHAT and CDR2 is FQNNGV in the germline V gene. As DNA, the CDR3 is TGTGCCAGCAGCCCCGAGAGGAACACTGAAGCTTTCTTT. It encodes CASSPERNTEAFF.

The chain is built from TRBV7-2 and TRBJ2-1; 7 bases agree with TRBD1. The trim removed 5 bases at V and 0 bases at J, leaving 1 base unmatched. CDR3 length: 14 amino acids. Looked up from germline, CDR1 is SGHTA and CDR2 is FQGNSA. This CDR3 is CASSPGGSYNEQFF. In DNA form, the CDR3 reads TGTGCCAGCAGCCCAGGGGGCTCCTACAATGAGCAGTTCTTC.

The rearrangement uses TRBV27 and TRBJ2-2; 8 positions match TRBD1. Germline V gene data show CDR1 as MNHEY and CDR2 as SMNVEV (reference sequence). The CDR3 is 15 amino acids. The V segment lost 6 bases and the J segment 7 bases; nucleotides outside the gene matches: 10. The CDR3 sequence: CASRILDRGNGELFF. The CDR3 DNA reads TGTGCCAGCAGGATCCTCGACAGGGGAAACGGGGAGCTGTTTTTT.

The chain joins TRBV7-2 to TRBJ2-4; a weak D match, TRBD1 (5 bases). V was trimmed by 5 bases and J by 3 bases, leaving 20 bases between them. Germline V lookup: CDR1 SGHTA, CDR2 FQGNSA. The CDR3 is 17 amino acids. CDR3 sequence (DNA): TGTGCCAGCAGCCGCCGAGGTGGGGCCGAGCGCAAAAACATTCAGTACTTC. Its protein product is CASSRRGGAERKNIQYF.

This chain connects TRBV28 to TRBJ2-5; 10 positions agree with TRBD2. The V and J ends lost 5 bases and 2 bases, in that order; junction bases with no gene match: 5. Looked up from germline, CDR1 is MDHEN and CDR2 is SYDVKM. The CDR3 totals 15 residues. The CDR3 bases are TGTGCCAGCAGTCCCCCGACTAGCGGGCAAGAGACCCAGTACTTC. Encoded protein: CASSPPTSGQETQYF.

This clone appeared a single time. Relative to the germline gene, one junction end is altered; a read error may explain this. The chain links TRBV6-5 to TRBJ2-7, with 11 bases fitting TRBD2. The CDR3 has 11 amino acids. Per germline, CDR1 MNHEY and CDR2 SVGAGI. This CDR3 reads CASTTSGSQHF. The CDR3 DNA reads as TGTGCCAGCACCACTAGCGGGAGCCAACACTTC.

This sequence joins TRBV6-6 and TRBJ1-1, with 8 bases identical to TRBD1. The CDR3 is 14 residues long. The V and J ends lost 0 bases and 11 bases, in that order; junction bases with no gene match: 8. Germline V gene data show CDR1 as MNHNY and CDR2 as SVGAGI (reference sequence). This CDR3 is CASSYSTRGRNAFF. DNA of the CDR3: TGTGCCAGCAGTTACTCGACCAGGGGGCGTAATGCTTTCTTT.

The J gene is TRBJ1-4, the V gene TRBV19; the match to TRBD1 covers 7 bases. V trimming: 7 bases; J trimming: 8 bases; junction bases outside the gene matches: 7. From germline, CDR1 is LNHDA and CDR2 SQIVND (reference sequence). The CDR3 is made up of 13 amino acids. The CDR3 nucleotides read TGTGCCAGTAACCCCGGACAGGCCGAAAAACTGTTTTTT. Translation gives CASNPGQAEKLFF.

The chain has TRBV10-3 and TRBJ1-6, with 7 bases fitting TRBD1. Germline V gives CDR1 ENHRY, CDR2 SYGVKD. The CDR3 extends over 14 amino acids. The junction had 8 bases not matched to a gene; V was cut back by 6 bases and J by 9 bases. Here the CDR3 DNA reads TGTGCCATCAGGGATGGGACAGTTCGTTCACCCCTCCACTTT. Amino acid sequence: CAIRDGTVRSPLHF.

The rearrangement uses TRBV28 and TRBJ2-1; no clear D. This CDR3 is built from 15 residues. From germline, CDR1 is MDHEN and CDR2 SYDVKM. V was clipped by 2 bases and J by 6 bases, with 14 bases between them. CDR3: CASSLVTTFSNEQFF. The CDR3 nucleotides read TGTGCCAGCAGTTTAGTTACAACCTTTTCCAATGAGCAGTTCTTC.

The rearrangement links TRBV19 to TRBJ2-3; D is uncertain. There are 12 residues in the CDR3. Per the germline V gene, CDR1 is LNHDA and CDR2 is SQIVND (reference sequence). V was pared by 5 bases and J by 4 bases, with 7 bases between. CDR3: CASSFSSDTQYF. CDR3 coding DNA: TGTGCCAGTAGTTTTAGTTCAGATACGCAGTATTTT.

This clone was counted a few times. The chain has TRBV5-1 and TRBJ2-3; D possibly corresponds to TRBD2 (6 bases). Per germline, CDR1 SGHRS and CDR2 YFSETQ. The CDR3 is 16 amino acids. V shed 4 bases and J shed 4 bases, with 19 bases lying between them. Written as DNA, the CDR3 is TGCGCCAGCAGCCACGACTGGTTGGGAGGATCAGATACGCAGTATTTT. Translated, it gives CASSHDWLGGSDTQYF.

The gene calls are TRBV6-5 and TRBJ2-1; 8 bases agree with TRBD1. The V gene's germline CDR1 is MNHEY and CDR2 SVGAGI. The CDR3 length is 15 residues. The V segment lost 6 bases and the J segment 5 bases; nucleotides outside the gene matches: 9. The CDR3: CASSYDRGHNNEQFF. CDR3 bases: TGTGCCAGCAGCTACGACAGGGGCCACAACAATGAGCAGTTCTTC.

This clone was detected once. The rearrangement uses TRBV5-1 and TRBJ1-2; 7 nucleotides line up with TRBD1. Germline CDR1 reads SGHRS; CDR2 reads YFSETQ. The CDR3 covers 17 residues. Losses at the gene ends were 0 bases for V and 4 bases for J; bases not matched to a gene: 12. CDR3 DNA: TGCGCCAGCAGCTTGGATCCCCCGGGACAGAGCTCCTATGGCTACACCTTC. Its translation: CASSLDPPGQSSYGYTF.

The chain joins TRBV5-1 to TRBJ2-5; possible D gene TRBD1, 5 bases. Germline assignment: CDR1 SGHRS and CDR2 YFSETQ. V was cut by 2 bases and J by 0 bases, with 8 bases left in between. The CDR3 length is 14 residues. The CDR3 nucleotides read TGCGCCAGCAGCTTCCCGACAGACCAAGAGACCCAGTACTTC. Its protein product is CASSFPTDQETQYF.

The genes are TRBV6-5 and TRBJ2-2; a possible D gene is TRBD1 (6 bases). This CDR3 comprises 14 residues. Trimming took 7 bases from V and 5 from J, leaving 14 bases between them. The V gene's germline CDR1 is MNHEY and CDR2 SVGAGI. CDR3 coding DNA: TGTGCCAGCACCGAGATGAGGGGGACCGGGGAGCTGTTTTTT. The encoded protein is CASTEMRGTGELFF.

The chain recombines TRBV15 with TRBJ1-1; D is undetermined. The CDR3 covers 12 residues. The V gene's germline CDR1 is LNHNV and CDR2 YYDKDF (reference sequence). Trimming stripped 2 bases from V and 8 bases from J, with 9 bases between. The CDR3 DNA sequence: TGTGCCACCAGCAGACGCCGTCAGGAAGCTTTCTTT. Protein sequence: CATSRRRQEAFF.

The chain joins TRBV7-9 to TRBJ1-4, with D perhaps TRBD1 (6 bases). The CDR3 contains 14 residues. CDR1 SEHNR and CDR2 FQNEAQ come from the germline V gene (reference sequence). With 1 base removed from V and 8 bases from J, the gap between germline ends came to 11 bases. The CDR3 nucleotides read TGTGCCAGCAGCTTAGACAGGGTTAACGAAAAACTGTTTTTT. Translated: CASSLDRVNEKLFF.

This chain uses TRBV5-1 with TRBJ2-3, with D possibly TRBD1 on 5 matching bases. The germline V gene encodes CDR1 SGHRS and CDR2 YFSETQ. There are 15 residues in the CDR3. The germline V and J ends were trimmed by 0 bases and 2 bases, with 10 bases remaining between them. CDR3 nucleotide sequence: TGCGCCAGCAGCTTGGTTGACAGTATCACAGATACGCAGTATTTT. Amino acids: CASSLVDSITDTQYF. The whole variable domain, filled in from reference TRBV5-1 and TRBJ2-3, reads KAGVTQTPRYLIKTRGQQVTLSCSPISGHRSVSWYQQTPGQGLQFLFEYFSETQRNKGNFPGRFSGRQFSNSRSEMNVSTLELGDSALYLCASSLVDSITDTQYFGPGTRLTVL.